This T cell receptor beta chain derives from a study of shared clonotypes between healthy human individuals (dated by TCRdb to about 2020). For the study in its entirety: Two women and three men aged 18 to 49 years were included in the cohort. The study deeply sequenced blood TCR repertoires of five healthy adults to estimate repertoire size and the extent of clonotype sharing between individuals. Per donor, leukapheresis produced somewhere between about 0.94 and 9.5 billion PBMCs. Different laboratories and diverse techniques were used to prepare libraries and sequence TCR repertoires, to increase sequencing depth and limit assay-specific biases. Results and caveats for the whole study, not just this receptor: Because the study included a small number of donors, the genetic and exposure-history diversity represented was limited. Pairwise subsampling indicated that sequencing depth was expected to affect the degree of clonotype sharing among donors. Sampling was limited to blood, and TCR repertoires in tissue likely differ from TCR repertoires in blood.

The CDR3, cysteine through phenylalanine, is 13 amino acids long. Only the CDR3 part of the read is kept: 39 bases, read in frame from the first base. Trimming removed 4 bases from V and 2 bases from J, leaving 10 bases between the germline ends. From the germline V gene, CDR1 is SGHRS and CDR2 is YFSETQ. Donors were healthy HIV-negative adults with no recently reported acute infections or vaccinations. Only Caucasian adults living in Nashville, Tennessee, USA were represented among the donors. In the unsorted samples, approximately 82 million PBMCs were counted, and genomic DNA was extracted using the QIAamp DNA Blood Mini kit. After blood collection by leukapheresis, PBMCs were isolated using Ficoll-Histopaque density gradient centrifugation and then cryopreserved in the vapor phase of liquid nitrogen. Using the deep immunoSEQ assay, TCR CDR3 regions were amplified from genomic DNA by multiplex PCR. Extracted genomic DNA from each cell subset was distributed evenly across all wells of several immunoSEQ 96-well plates, and each plate was treated as a replicate. For unsorted PBMC, around 330 ng genomic DNA, equal to 25,000 to 35,000 T cell genomes, was loaded into each replicate PCR. Genomic DNA from unsorted PBMC was sequenced over ten immunoSEQ deep assay plates. Purified libraries were measured with a Qubit 3.0 fluorometer, size-checked on a Bioanalyzer 2100, and measured again with the KAPA Library Quantification kit. Every immunoSEQ 96-well plate was sequenced on a separate single-read 150-cycle Illumina NextSeq 550 flow cell. In the original analysis: Because the immunoSEQ output held only junctional sequences and lacked quality scores, the filtering could not match the filtering applied to full-length reads. Sequences were annotated with PyIR, a Python wrapper for IgBLAST v1.9, and V/J genes and CDR3 were assigned using IMGT germline references. Reads were removed for weak V/J assignments (E-value above 1e-6), missing CDR3, stop codons, out-of-frame junctions, or ambiguous translated residues. A V3J clonotype was defined by an identical inferred V gene, J gene, and CDR3 amino acid sequence. To compute the percentage overlap between repertoires, the number of shared unique clonotypes was divided by the size of the smaller repertoire. Richness of each repertoire was evaluated using RTK rarefaction, the Chao1 estimator, and Recon v2.1 estimates of unobserved clonotypes. What TCRdb holds here is the immuneACCESS table cut down to in-frame rearrangements. Part of the clones is not present; checked against another copy, under half of the missing clones reflect an unresolved V gene, and the others are unexplained. For V, J and clone size, that table is used; D and trimming come from the DNA. Recorded for this sample are under 600,000 clones; about three quarters of them occurred a single time. The leading ten clones occupy roughly an eighth of the sample.

In the case of this clone: The antigen it recognizes is unknown. No clone much larger than this one lies a single base away; base qualities are absent.

The chain was built from TRBV5-1 and TRBJ2-7; the D gene is possibly TRBD2, with 6 bases matching. Sequenced material: PBMCs. This TCR was sampled from a woman aged 40-49 years in good health. Some clones in this sample may be carry-over from other donors' samples. Here the CDR3 is given as CASSEGLTYEQYF. The DNA reads TGCGCCAGCAGCGAAGGACTAACCTACGAGCAGTACTTC.